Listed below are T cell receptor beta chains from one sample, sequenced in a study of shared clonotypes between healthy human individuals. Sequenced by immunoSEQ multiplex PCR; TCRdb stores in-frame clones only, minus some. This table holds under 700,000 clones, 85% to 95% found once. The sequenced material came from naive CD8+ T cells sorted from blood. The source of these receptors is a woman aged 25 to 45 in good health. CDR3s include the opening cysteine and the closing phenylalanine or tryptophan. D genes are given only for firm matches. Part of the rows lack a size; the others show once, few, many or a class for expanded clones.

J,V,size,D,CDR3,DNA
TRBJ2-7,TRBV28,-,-,CASSPHGMRDEQYF,TGTGCCAGCAGCCCCCATGGGATGCGGGACGAGCAGTACTTC
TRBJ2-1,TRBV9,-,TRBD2,CASARLAGASSYNEQFF,TGTGCCAGCGCTAGGCTAGCGGGAGCGAGCTCCTACAATGAGCAGTTCTTC
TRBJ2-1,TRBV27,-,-,CASSLGLAYYNEQFF,TGTGCCAGCAGTTTAGGGCTAGCGTATTACAATGAGCAGTTCTTC
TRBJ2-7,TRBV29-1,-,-,CSVEDPTGEQYF,TGCAGCGTTGAAGATCCGACCGGAGAGCAGTACTTC
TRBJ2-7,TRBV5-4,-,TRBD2,CASSLEGTSGLTYEQYF,TGTGCCAGCAGCTTGGAGGGGACTAGCGGGCTAACCTACGAGCAGTACTTC
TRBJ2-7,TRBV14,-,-,CASSHRTAVMFYEQYF,TGTGCCAGCAGCCACCGAACGGCCGTGATGTTCTACGAGCAGTACTTC
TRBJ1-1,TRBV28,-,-,CASSRITGTEAFF,TGTGCCAGCAGTAGGATTACGGGCACTGAAGCTTTCTTT
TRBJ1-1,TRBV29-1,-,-,CSVEPQNTEAFF,TGCAGCGTTGAACCTCAGAACACTGAAGCTTTCTTT
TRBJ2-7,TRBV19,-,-,CASGAEEGEQYF,TGTGCCAGCGGAGCGGAGGAGGGGGAGCAGTACTTC
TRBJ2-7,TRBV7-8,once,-,CASSLKSGWVYEQYF,TGTGCCAGCAGCTTAAAGTCGGGATGGGTCTACGAGCAGTACTTC
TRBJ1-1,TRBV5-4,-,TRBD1,CASSRTGPNTEAFF,TGTGCCAGCAGCAGGACAGGACCGAACACTGAAGCTTTCTTT
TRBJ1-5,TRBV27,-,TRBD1,CASSDRQGNQPQHF,TGTGCCAGCAGTGATAGACAGGGGAATCAGCCCCAGCATTTT
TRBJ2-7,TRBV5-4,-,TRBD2,CASSLTSGELYEQYF,TGTGCCAGCAGCTTGACTAGCGGGGAACTCTACGAGCAGTACTTC
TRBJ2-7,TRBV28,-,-,CASSRFGDSYEQYF,TGTGCCAGCAGCCGCTTTGGGGATTCCTACGAGCAGTACTTC
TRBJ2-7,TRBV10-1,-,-,CASSVSRTDYEQYF,TGCGCCAGCAGTGTCTCACGGACAGACTACGAGCAGTACTTC
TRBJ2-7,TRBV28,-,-,CASSFFEGRGAYEQYF,TGTGCCAGCAGTTTTTTTGAGGGCCGCGGGGCTTACGAGCAGTACTTC
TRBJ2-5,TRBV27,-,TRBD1,CASSFTGGAETQYF,TGTGCCAGCAGTTTTACAGGGGGCGCAGAGACCCAGTACTTC
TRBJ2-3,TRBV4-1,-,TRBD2,CASSFYSGDTDTQYF,TGCGCCAGCAGTTTCTATAGCGGGGACACAGATACGCAGTATTTT
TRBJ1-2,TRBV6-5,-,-,CASTDGPGYTF,TGTGCCAGCACTGACGGGCCGGGCTACACCTTC
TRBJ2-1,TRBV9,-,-,CASSGLMSEQFF,TGTGCCAGCAGCGGGTTAATGAGTGAGCAGTTCTTC
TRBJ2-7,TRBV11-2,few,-,CASSLDLGLAAEQYF,TGTGCCAGCAGCTTAGATCTAGGGCTGGCGGCCGAGCAGTACTTC
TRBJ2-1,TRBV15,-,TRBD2,CATSSPSGDYNEQFF,TGTGCCACCAGCAGCCCTAGCGGGGATTACAATGAGCAGTTCTTC